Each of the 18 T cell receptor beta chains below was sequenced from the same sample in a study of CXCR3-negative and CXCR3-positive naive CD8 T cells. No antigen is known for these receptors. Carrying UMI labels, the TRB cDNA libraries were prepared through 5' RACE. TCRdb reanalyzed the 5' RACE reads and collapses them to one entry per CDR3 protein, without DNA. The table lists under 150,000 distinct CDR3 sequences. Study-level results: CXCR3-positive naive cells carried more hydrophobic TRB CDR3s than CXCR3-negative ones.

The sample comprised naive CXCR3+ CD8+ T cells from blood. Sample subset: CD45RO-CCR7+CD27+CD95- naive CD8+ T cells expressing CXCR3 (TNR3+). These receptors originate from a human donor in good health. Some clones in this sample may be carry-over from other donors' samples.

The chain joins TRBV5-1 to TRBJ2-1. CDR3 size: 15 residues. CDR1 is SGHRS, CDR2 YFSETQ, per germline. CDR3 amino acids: CASSLDGSTYNEQFF.

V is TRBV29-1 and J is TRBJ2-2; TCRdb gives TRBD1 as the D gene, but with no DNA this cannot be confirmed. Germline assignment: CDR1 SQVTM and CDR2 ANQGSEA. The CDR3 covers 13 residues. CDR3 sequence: CSVEGQWTGELFF.

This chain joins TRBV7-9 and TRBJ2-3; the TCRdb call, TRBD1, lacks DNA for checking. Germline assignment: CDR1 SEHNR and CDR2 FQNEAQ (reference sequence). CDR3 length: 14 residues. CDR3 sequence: CASRPGQGTDTQYF. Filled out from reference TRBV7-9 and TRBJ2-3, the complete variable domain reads DTGVSQNPRHKITKRGQNVTFRCDPISEHNRLYWYRQTLGQGPEFLTYFQNEAQLEKSRLLSDRFSAERPKGSFSTLEIQRTEQGDSAMYLCASRPGQGTDTQYFGPGTRLTVL.

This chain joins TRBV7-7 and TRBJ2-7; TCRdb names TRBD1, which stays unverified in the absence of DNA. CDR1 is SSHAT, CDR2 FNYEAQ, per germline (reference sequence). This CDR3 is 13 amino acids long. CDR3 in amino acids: CASSFGQGEKQYF.

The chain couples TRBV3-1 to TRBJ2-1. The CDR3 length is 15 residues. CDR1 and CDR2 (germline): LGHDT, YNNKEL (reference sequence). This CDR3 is CASSQDLYRDNEQFF.

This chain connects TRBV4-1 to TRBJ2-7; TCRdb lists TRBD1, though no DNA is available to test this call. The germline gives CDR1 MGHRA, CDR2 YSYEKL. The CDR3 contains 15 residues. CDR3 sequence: CASSQEPGRGGEQYF.

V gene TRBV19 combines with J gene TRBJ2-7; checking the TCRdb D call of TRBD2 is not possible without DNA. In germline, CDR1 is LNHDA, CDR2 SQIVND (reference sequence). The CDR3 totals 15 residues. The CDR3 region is CASSILLAGPYEQYF. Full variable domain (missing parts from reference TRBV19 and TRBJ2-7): DGGITQSPKYLFRKEGQNVTLSCEQNLNHDAMYWYRQDPGQGLRLIYYSQIVNDFQKGDIAEGYSVSREKKESFPLTVTSAQKNPTAFYLCASSILLAGPYEQYFGPGTRLTVT.

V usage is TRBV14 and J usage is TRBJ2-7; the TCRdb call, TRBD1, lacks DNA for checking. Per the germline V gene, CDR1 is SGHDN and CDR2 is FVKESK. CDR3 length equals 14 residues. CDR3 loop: CASSPYGTDYEQYF.

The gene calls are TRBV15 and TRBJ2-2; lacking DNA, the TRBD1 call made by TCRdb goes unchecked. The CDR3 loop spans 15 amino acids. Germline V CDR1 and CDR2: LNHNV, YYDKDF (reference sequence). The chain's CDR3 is CATSPPNHPTGELFF.

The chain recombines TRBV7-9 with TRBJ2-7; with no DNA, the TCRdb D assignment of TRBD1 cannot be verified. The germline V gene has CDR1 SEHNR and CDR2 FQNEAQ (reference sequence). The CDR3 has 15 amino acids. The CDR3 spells CASSSGQGIMYEQYF.

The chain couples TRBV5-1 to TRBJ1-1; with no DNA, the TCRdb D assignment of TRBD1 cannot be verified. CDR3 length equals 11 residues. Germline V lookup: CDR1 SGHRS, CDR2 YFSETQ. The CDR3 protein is CASSLGGLAFF.

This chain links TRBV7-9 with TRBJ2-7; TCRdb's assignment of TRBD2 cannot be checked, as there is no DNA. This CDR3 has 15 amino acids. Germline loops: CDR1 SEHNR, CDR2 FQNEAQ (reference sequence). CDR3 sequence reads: CASSSGTSGSDEQYF. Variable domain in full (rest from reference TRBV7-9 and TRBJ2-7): DTGVSQNPRHKITKRGQNVTFRCDPISEHNRLYWYRQTLGQGPEFLTYFQNEAQLEKSRLLSDRFSAERPKGSFSTLEIQRTEQGDSAMYLCASSSGTSGSDEQYFGPGTRLTVT.

The CDR3 loop reads CASSHQRGGRRPDNEQFF. The chain recombines TRBV9 with TRBJ2-1; the TRBD1 assignment by TCRdb is unverifiable without DNA. This CDR3 spans 18 amino acids. CDR1 is SGDLS, CDR2 YYNGEE, per germline. Combining the CDR3 with reference TRBV9 and TRBJ2-1 gives the whole variable domain DSGVTQTPKHLITATGQRVTLRCSPRSGDLSVYWYQQSLDQGLQFLIQYYNGEERAKGNILERFSAQQFPDLHSELNLSSLELGDSALYFCASSHQRGGRRPDNEQFFGPGTRLTVL.

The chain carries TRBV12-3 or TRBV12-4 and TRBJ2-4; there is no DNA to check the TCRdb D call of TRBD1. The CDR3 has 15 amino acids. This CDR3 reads CASRPPTGGWDIQYF.

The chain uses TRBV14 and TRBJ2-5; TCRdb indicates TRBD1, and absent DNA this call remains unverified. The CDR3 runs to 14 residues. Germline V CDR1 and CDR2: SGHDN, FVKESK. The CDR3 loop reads CASSQDTGRETQYF.

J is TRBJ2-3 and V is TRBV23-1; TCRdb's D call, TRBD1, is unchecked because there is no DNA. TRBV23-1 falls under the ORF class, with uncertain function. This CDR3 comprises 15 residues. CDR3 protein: CASSQSRTGVNTQYF.

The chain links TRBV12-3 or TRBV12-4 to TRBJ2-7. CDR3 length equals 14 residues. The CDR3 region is CASSEDMSSYEQYF.

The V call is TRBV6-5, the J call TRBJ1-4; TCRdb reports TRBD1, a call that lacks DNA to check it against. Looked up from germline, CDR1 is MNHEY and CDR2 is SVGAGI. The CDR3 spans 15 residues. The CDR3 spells CASSAYRGTHEKLFF.